This TCR beta chain stems from a study of blood T cell repertoires in COVID-19 (dated by TCRdb to between 2020 and 2021). For the wider study: The collaborator samples originated in the United States, Italy and Spain and spanned the acute and convalescent phases of COVID-19. The prospective study material was composed of cDNA or gDNA derived from T cells, B-cell-depleted T cells, or PBMCs. Subjects who had been exposed to COVID-19, were actively infected with it, or had recovered from it provided the deeply sampled blood TCRbeta repertoires that made up the dataset. The repertoires were made available in a free public database intended to serve as a resource for research on the immune response to SARS-CoV-2. The samples were drawn from the first 160 participants of the ongoing ImmuneRACE study and from 950 to 1,500 subjects provided by 6 global collaborators. Nearly every sample came with metadata listing a de-identified subject ID, COVID-19 status, age in years and sex. Where available, HLA class I and class II types were obtained from metadata supplied by the sample provider rather than from assay-based typing.

The immunoSEQ Assay, a bias-controlled multiplex PCR, was used to amplify TCRbeta CDR3 regions from genomic DNA. As for the authors' bioinformatics: Within the assay, amplification of reference gene primers was used to estimate how many nucleated cells each sample contained. Sequence reads were collapsed and filtered to measure the absolute abundance of every unique TCRbeta CDR3 rearrangement. For each sample, productive Simpson clonality was calculated as the square root of Simpson's diversity index across productive rearrangements. As stored in TCRdb, this immuneACCESS dataset retains in-frame rearrangements with V and J assigned. A fraction of the clones does not appear; measured against another copy, unresolved V genes explain less than half of the discrepancy, and the remainder lacks a known reason. The V and J calls and clone size were taken over from that table, and D and trimming were inferred from the DNA. In all, the sample holds around 170,000 clones, and under 85% of those were seen once. The ten most abundant clones make up over 6% of the sample.

What the authors observed across the whole study: How much clinical and demographic metadata was included differed by source and by participant, and the metadata was provided uncurated.

This clone was seen a single time. Its antigen is not yet known. Per-nucleotide qualities are absent, and no much larger clonotype sits a single base away. The junction shows trimming of 5 bases on V and 4 bases on J, plus 23 bases between the germline ends. CDR1 SGHTA and CDR2 FQGNSA were looked up in the germline V gene. The CDR3 sequence holds 17 residues, the cysteine and phenylalanine included. The sequence is cut down to CDR3 DNA, 51 bases in frame from base 1. One collaborating source in Seattle enrolled patients during active infection and followed them longitudinally through the course of disease. Whole blood was collected in K2EDTA tubes by collaborating institutions according to the institutions' own protocols. For TCRbeta analysis, collaborator samples were shipped as frozen whole blood, as isolated PBMCs, or as DNA extracted from either sample type.

Sequencing was performed on peripheral blood. This receptor chain uses TRBV7-2 and TRBJ1-2, with no confident D gene call. The TCR comes from a woman between 65 and 79 years old with COVID-19, enrolled during active disease. The CDR3 region has the sequence CASSQSSGRRPSYGYTF. The sequence in DNA is TGTGCCAGCAGCCAAAGCAGCGGACGGCGACCTTCCTATGGCTACACCTTC.